The 19 T cell receptor beta chains in this list originate from one sample, sequenced in a study of STAT5B mutations in CD4+ large granular lymphocyte leukemia. Here immunoSEQ multiplex PCR was the method, and the copy in TCRdb shows in-frame clones only, minus some. The sample carries 5,800 or so clones, roughly 70% recorded once. The sequenced material came from PBMCs. These receptors came from a woman aged 70-85 years with CD4+ T-cell large granular lymphocyte leukemia.

This clone was picked up a small number of times. The chain uses TRBV19 and TRBJ1-1, with a tentative D call TRBD1 (5 bases). Germline values: CDR1 LNHDA, CDR2 SQIVND (reference sequence). Trimming pared 7 bases from V and 11 bases from J, leaving 17 bases between. The CDR3 has 12 residues. The CDR3 DNA reads TGTGCCAGTACCGATCTGGGGCCGGAGGCTTTCTTT. This translates into CASTDLGPEAFF.

This chain connects TRBV7-8 to TRBJ1-3; D not resolved. Trimming took off 1 base at V and 0 bases at J, with 7 bases between the two ends. The length of the CDR3 is 15 residues. The germline CDR1 and CDR2 sequences are SGHVS and FQNEAQ. CDR3 coding DNA: TGTGCCAGCAGCTTAGTGGCCAGCTCTGGAAACACCATATATTTT. Its protein is CASSLVASSGNTIYF.

The chain couples TRBV5-3 to TRBJ1-3; 7 nucleotides align to TRBD1. TRBV5-3 is annotated as an ORF whose role is uncertain. V lost 1 base to trimming and J lost 0 bases; unmatched junction nucleotides: 13. The CDR3 runs to 19 residues. The CDR3 DNA reads as TGTGCCAGAAGCTTGCCCTACAGGGGTCCTCTCTGCTCTGGAAACACCATATATTTT. It encodes CARSLPYRGPLCSGNTIYF.

The chain joins TRBV2 to TRBJ1-1; 9 positions agree with TRBD1. CDR1 is SNHLY, CDR2 FYNNEI, per germline. The V and J ends lost 5 bases and 9 bases, in that order; junction bases with no gene match: 4. The CDR3 covers 12 residues. This chain's CDR3 is CASSRDRVQAFF. The CDR3 DNA reads as TGTGCCAGCAGTAGGGACAGGGTTCAAGCTTTCTTT.

This chain uses TRBV7-2 with TRBJ1-5; D is perhaps TRBD1 (6 bases). The length of the CDR3 is 14 residues. Trimming took 5 bases from V and 4 from J, leaving 12 bases between them. Germline CDR1 SGHTA, CDR2 FQGNSA. Here the CDR3 DNA reads TGTGCCAGCAGCGCCCGGAGGGGGAATCAGCCCCAGCATTTT. This gives the protein CASSARRGNQPQHF.

The J gene is TRBJ1-3, the V gene TRBV10-3, with D uncertain. V was clipped by 3 bases and J by 5 bases, with 11 bases between them. The germline CDR1 and CDR2 sequences are ENHRY and SYGVKD. This CDR3 has 14 residues. CDR3 residues: CAISDVVLRNTIYF. The CDR3 DNA is TGTGCCATCAGTGATGTCGTGCTGAGAAACACCATATATTTT.

The V call is TRBV6-5, the J call TRBJ1-5; TRBD1 might be the D (5 bases). The V gene lost 6 bases and the J gene lost 5 bases, with 14 bases spanning the gap. CDR1 and CDR2 (germline): MNHEY, SVGAGI. The CDR3 consists of 14 residues. This chain's CDR3 is CASSIADRYQPQHF. The DNA of the CDR3 is TGTGCCAGCAGCATAGCCGACAGATATCAGCCCCAGCATTTT.

The chain has TRBV14 and TRBJ1-3; D unresolved. Germline V gene sequence: CDR1 SGHDN, CDR2 FVKESK. The CDR3 has 15 residues. Trimming removed 0 bases at V and 4 bases at J, with 10 bases between. The CDR3, as DNA: TGTGCCAGCAGCCAAGATCCCTACGTCGGAAACACCATATATTTT. Protein product: CASSQDPYVGNTIYF.

The V call is TRBV7-2, the J call TRBJ2-1; the D call may be TRBD1 or TRBD2 (5 bases each). Trimming removed 1 base from V and 9 bases from J, with 13 bases in between. Germline CDR1 is SGHTA and CDR2 is FQGNSA. The CDR3 is 14 amino acids. The CDR3 region has the DNA TGTGCCAGCAGCTTAGGGGGCCTCGCGGGTGAGCAGTTCTTC. This gives the protein CASSLGGLAGEQFF.

V gene TRBV6-6 combines with J gene TRBJ1-1; TRBD1 is a possible D gene (5 bases). Germline values: CDR1 MNHNY, CDR2 SVGAGI (reference sequence). There are 13 residues in the CDR3. With 8 bases removed from V and 7 bases from J, the gap between germline ends came to 17 bases. The CDR3 sequence: CASGGGNKDEAFF. As DNA, the CDR3 is TGTGCCAGCGGTGGGGGGAACAAGGATGAAGCTTTCTTT.

This clone was found a few times. The rearrangement joins TRBV18 to TRBJ1-6; unclear D gene. CDR3 length equals 14 residues. The V end lost 3 bases, the J end lost 7 bases, and 10 bases lay between the germline ends. The germline CDR1 and CDR2 sequences are KGHSH and LQKENI. The CDR3 loop reads CASSPGKSNSPLHF. Written as DNA, the CDR3 is TGTGCCAGCTCACCGGGCAAGTCAAATTCACCCCTCCACTTT.

V is TRBV5-1 and J is TRBJ2-1, with 8 bases matching TRBD1. With 1 base clipped from V and 7 bases from J, the junction kept 4 bases outside the gene matches. The CDR3 is 14 residues long. Germline V gene data show CDR1 as SGHRS and CDR2 as YFSETQ. The CDR3 DNA reads as TGCGCCAGCAGCTTGCAGGGGGCAGAGAATGAGCAGTTCTTC. Protein product: CASSLQGAENEQFF.

The chain is built from TRBV6-1 and TRBJ1-2, with 8 bases matching TRBD1. CDR1 is MNHNS, CDR2 SASEGT, per germline. The CDR3 totals 14 residues. V was clipped by 5 bases and J by 5 bases; unmatched bases: 7. The CDR3 DNA reads as TGTGCCAGCAGTTCCCGGACAGGGATTTATGGCTACACCTTC. Translation gives CASSSRTGIYGYTF.

In this sample, this clone turned up a few times. The chain links TRBV5-1 to TRBJ1-6; maybe TRBD1 (6 bases). The CDR3 is 14 amino acids. Germline V gene sequence: CDR1 SGHRS, CDR2 YFSETQ. V was clipped by 8 bases and J by 7 bases, with 16 bases between them. DNA of the CDR3: TGCGCCAGAAGAAGACAGGTATCCAATTCACCCCTCCACTTT. Translation: CARRRQVSNSPLHF. The full variable domain, in which reference TRBV5-1 and TRBJ1-6 provide the parts outside the CDR3, is KAGVTQTPRYLIKTRGQQVTLSCSPISGHRSVSWYQQTPGQGLQFLFEYFSETQRNKGNFPGRFSGRQFSNSRSEMNVSTLELGDSALYLCARRRQVSNSPLHFGNGTRLTVT.

The rearrangement links TRBV12-5 to TRBJ2-7; 12 bases agree with TRBD2. The germline CDR1 and CDR2 sequences are LGHNT and FRNRAP. V gave up 5 bases and J gave up 4 bases; unmatched junction bases: 9. The CDR3 covers 16 residues. The CDR3 DNA reads TGTGCTAGTGGTGGCGCTAGCGGGAGGGCGGTTTACGAGCAGTACTTC. As protein: CASGGASGRAVYEQYF.

The chain couples TRBV5-1 to TRBJ2-3; D is tentatively TRBD1 or TRBD2 (5 bases each). Germline V gene data show CDR1 as SGHRS and CDR2 as YFSETQ. V was cut by 7 bases and J by 2 bases, with 14 bases left in between. The CDR3 runs 14 residues. CDR3 nucleotide sequence: TGCGCCAGCTCGAGGGGCGGCTTCACAGATACGCAGTATTTT. Protein: CASSRGGFTDTQYF. Based on the CDR3 plus reference TRBV5-1 and TRBJ2-3, the full variable domain is KAGVTQTPRYLIKTRGQQVTLSCSPISGHRSVSWYQQTPGQGLQFLFEYFSETQRNKGNFPGRFSGRQFSNSRSEMNVSTLELGDSALYLCASSRGGFTDTQYFGPGTRLTVL.

This rearrangement joins TRBV5-1 to TRBJ2-7, with 11 bases that match TRBD2. The V and J ends lost 0 bases and 3 bases, in that order; junction bases with no gene match: 2. This CDR3 comprises 15 residues. From germline, CDR1 is SGHRS and CDR2 YFSETQ. CDR3 residues: CASSLAGTSGYEQYF. The CDR3, as DNA: TGCGCCAGCAGCTTGGCCGGGACTAGCGGCTACGAGCAGTACTTC.

V and J are TRBV28 and TRBJ1-2; D gene uncertain. Trimming took off 3 bases at V and 0 bases at J, with 8 bases between the two ends. This CDR3 is 14 amino acids long. CDR1 is MDHEN and CDR2 is SYDVKM in the germline V gene. The CDR3 bases are TGTGCCAGCAGTTTCGGCGGCACTAACTATGGCTACACCTTC. Translating gives CASSFGGTNYGYTF.

The chain employs TRBV10-3 and TRBJ1-6; D gene ambiguous. This CDR3 has 13 residues. Germline loops: CDR1 ENHRY, CDR2 SYGVKD. V lost 10 bases, J lost 8 bases, and 15 bases lay in between. The CDR3 spells CATGSPTDSPLHF. DNA for the CDR3: TGTGCCACGGGTAGTCCGACGGATTCACCCCTCCACTTT.